The clone carrying this T cell receptor (beta chain) was detected many times. Its matching antigen is unknown. The entry originates in a study of T cell repertoires in cytomegalovirus infection. Findings and limits, study-wide: Cumulative public TCR beta family frequency identified carriers of CMV plus the relevant HLA.

TCRdb reprocessed the reads via MiXCR and lists one record per CDR3 protein. The repertoire holds roughly 320,000 distinct CDR3 sequences, more than 8% seen once, with roughly 4% in the top ten. The sequence derives from a human donor in good health (CMV status not recorded). Some clones in this sample may be carry-over from other donors' samples. The material sequenced was PBMCs.

The CDR3 loop is CASSPSGDRAKTQYF. Written as DNA, the CDR3 is TGTGCCAGCAGCCCATCCGGGGACAGGGCAAAGACCCAGTACTTC. The rearrangement joins TRBV7-2 to TRBJ2-5, with 9 bases fitting TRBD1. Trimming cost V 5 bases and J 6 bases; bases outside gene matches: 10. Germline CDR1 SGHTA, CDR2 FQGNSA. The CDR3 totals 15 residues. Together with reference TRBV7-2 and TRBJ2-5, the CDR3 gives the full variable domain: GAGVSQSPSNKVTEKGKDVELRCDPISGHTALYWYRQSLGQGLEFLIYFQGNSAPDKSGLPSDRFSAERTGGSVSTLTIQRTQQEDSAVYLCASSPSGDRAKTQYFGPGTRLLVL.